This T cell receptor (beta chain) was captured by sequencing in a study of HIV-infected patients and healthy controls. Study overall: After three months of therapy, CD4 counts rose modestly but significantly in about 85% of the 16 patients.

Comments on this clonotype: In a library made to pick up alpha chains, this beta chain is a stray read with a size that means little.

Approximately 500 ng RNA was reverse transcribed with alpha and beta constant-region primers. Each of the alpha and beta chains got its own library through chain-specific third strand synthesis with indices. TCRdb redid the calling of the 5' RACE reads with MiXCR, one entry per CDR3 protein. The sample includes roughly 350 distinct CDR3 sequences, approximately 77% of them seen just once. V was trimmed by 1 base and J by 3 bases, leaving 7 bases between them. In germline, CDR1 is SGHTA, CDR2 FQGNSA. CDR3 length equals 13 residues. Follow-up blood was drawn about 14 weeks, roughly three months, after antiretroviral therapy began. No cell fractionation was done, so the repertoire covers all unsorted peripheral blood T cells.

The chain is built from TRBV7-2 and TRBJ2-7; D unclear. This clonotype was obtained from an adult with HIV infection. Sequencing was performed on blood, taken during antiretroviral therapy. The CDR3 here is CASSLGPHYEQYF. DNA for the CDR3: TGTGCCAGCAGCTTAGGACCGCACTACGAGCAGTACTTC.